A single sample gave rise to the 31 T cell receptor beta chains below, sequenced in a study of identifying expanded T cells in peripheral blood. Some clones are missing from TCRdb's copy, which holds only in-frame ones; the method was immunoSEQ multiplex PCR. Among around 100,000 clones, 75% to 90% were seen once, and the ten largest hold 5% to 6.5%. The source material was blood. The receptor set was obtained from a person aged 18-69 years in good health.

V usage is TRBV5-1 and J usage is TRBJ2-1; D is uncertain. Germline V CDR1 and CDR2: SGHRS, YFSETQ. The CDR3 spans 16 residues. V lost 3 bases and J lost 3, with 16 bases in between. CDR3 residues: CASSYDTTILYNEQFF. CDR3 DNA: TGCGCCAGCAGCTACGACACAACAATTCTCTACAATGAGCAGTTCTTC. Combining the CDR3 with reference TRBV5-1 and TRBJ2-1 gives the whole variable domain KAGVTQTPRYLIKTRGQQVTLSCSPISGHRSVSWYQQTPGQGLQFLFEYFSETQRNKGNFPGRFSGRQFSNSRSEMNVSTLELGDSALYLCASSYDTTILYNEQFFGPGTRLTVL.

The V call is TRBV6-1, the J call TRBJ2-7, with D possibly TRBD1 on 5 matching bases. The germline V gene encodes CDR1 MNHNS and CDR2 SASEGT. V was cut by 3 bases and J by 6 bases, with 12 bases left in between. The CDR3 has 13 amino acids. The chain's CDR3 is CASSDPGFGEQYF. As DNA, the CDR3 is TGTGCCAGCAGTGACCCAGGGTTCGGCGAGCAGTACTTC.

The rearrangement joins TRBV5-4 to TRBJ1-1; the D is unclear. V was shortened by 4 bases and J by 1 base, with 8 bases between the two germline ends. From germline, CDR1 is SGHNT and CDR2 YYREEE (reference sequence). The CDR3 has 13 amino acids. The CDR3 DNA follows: TGTGCCAGCAGCGGATATTCGAACACTGAAGCTTTCTTT. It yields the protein CASSGYSNTEAFF.

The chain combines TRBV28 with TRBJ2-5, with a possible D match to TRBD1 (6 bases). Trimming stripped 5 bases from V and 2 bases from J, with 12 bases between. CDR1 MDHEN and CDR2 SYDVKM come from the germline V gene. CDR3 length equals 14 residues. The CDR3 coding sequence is TGTGCCAGCAGTCCACAGGGCCGACAAGAGACCCAGTACTTC. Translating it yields CASSPQGRQETQYF.

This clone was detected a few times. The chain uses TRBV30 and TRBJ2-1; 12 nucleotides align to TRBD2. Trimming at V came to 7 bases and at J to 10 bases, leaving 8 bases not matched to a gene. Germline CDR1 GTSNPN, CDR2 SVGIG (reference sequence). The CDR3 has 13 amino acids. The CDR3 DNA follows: TGTGCCTCCCTAGCGGGAGGGGTCTTGGAGCAGTTCTTC. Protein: CASLAGGVLEQFF.

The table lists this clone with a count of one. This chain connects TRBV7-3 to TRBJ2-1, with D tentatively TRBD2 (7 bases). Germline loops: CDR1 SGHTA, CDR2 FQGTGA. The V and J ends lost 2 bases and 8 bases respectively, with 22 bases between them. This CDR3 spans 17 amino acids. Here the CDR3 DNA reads TGTGCCAGCAGCTTACCCGGGCGGGGGCCCCTCCCCGATGAGCAGTTCTTC. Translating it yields CASSLPGRGPLPDEQFF.

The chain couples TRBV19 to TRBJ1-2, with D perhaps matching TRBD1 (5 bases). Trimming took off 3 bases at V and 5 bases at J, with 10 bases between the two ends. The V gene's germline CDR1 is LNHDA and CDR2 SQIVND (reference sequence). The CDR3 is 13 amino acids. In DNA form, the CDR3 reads TGTGCCAGTAGTATCGGCAGGGAATATGGCTACACCTTC. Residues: CASSIGREYGYTF.

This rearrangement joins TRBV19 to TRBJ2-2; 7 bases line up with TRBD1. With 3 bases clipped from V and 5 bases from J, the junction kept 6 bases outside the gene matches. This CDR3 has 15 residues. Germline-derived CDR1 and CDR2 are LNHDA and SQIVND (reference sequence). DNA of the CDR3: TGTGCCAGTAGTATGGTACAGGGGACGACCGGGGAGCTGTTTTTT. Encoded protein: CASSMVQGTTGELFF. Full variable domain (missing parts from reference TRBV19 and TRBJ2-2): DGGITQSPKYLFRKEGQNVTLSCEQNLNHDAMYWYRQDPGQGLRLIYYSQIVNDFQKGDIAEGYSVSREKKESFPLTVTSAQKNPTAFYLCASSMVQGTTGELFFGEGSRLTVL.

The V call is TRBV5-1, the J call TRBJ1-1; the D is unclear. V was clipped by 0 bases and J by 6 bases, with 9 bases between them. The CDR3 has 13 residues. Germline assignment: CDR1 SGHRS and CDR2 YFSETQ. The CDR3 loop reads CASSLDEWAEAFF. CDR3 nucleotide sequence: TGCGCCAGCAGCTTGGATGAGTGGGCTGAAGCTTTCTTT.

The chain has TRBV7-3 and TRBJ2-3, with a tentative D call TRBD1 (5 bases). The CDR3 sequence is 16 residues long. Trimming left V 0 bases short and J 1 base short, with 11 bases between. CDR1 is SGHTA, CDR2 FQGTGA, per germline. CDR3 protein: CASSLTPGAGTDTQYF. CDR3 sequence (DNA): TGTGCCAGCAGCTTAACCCCTGGGGCAGGCACAGATACGCAGTATTTT.

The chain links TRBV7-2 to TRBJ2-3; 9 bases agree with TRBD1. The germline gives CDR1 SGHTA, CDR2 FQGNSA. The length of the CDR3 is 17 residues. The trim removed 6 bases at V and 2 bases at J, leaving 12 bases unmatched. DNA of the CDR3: TGTGCCAGCAGTCGACCCCGGGACAGGGCAAACACAGATACGCAGTATTTT. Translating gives CASSRPRDRANTDTQYF.

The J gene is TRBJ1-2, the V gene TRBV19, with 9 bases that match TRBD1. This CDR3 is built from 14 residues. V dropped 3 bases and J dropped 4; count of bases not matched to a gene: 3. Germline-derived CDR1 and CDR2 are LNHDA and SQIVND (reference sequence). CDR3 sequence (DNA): TGTGCCAGTAGTATTCGGACAGGGGTCTATGGCTACACCTTC. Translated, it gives CASSIRTGVYGYTF.

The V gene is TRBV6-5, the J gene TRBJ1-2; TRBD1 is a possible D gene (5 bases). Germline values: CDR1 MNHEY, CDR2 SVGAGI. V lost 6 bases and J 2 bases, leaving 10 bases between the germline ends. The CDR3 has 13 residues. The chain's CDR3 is CASSPQGNYGYTF. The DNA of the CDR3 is TGTGCCAGCAGCCCCCAGGGAAACTATGGCTACACCTTC.

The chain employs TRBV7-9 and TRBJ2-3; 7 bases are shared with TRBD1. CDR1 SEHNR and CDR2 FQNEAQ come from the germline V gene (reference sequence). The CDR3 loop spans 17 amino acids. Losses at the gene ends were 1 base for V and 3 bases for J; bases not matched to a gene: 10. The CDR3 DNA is TGTGCCAGCAGCTTAGGATGGGGACAGCTACTTACAGATACGCAGTATTTT. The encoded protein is CASSLGWGQLLTDTQYF.

The CDR3 region has the DNA TGTGCCACCATGGGGAGGGGGCGCAACAACACTGAAGCTTTCTTT. Protein sequence: CATMGRGRNNTEAFF. The J gene is TRBJ1-1, the V gene TRBV19; 7 bases agree with TRBD1. The germline gives CDR1 LNHDA, CDR2 SQIVND (reference sequence). Unmatched junction bases numbered 13, after V lost 10 bases and J lost 2 bases. The CDR3 is 15 amino acids.

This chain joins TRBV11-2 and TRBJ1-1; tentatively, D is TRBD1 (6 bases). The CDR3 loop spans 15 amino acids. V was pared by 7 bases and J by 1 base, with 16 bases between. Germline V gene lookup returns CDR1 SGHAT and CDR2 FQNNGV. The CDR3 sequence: CASIHSGGPNTEAFF. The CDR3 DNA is TGTGCCAGCATCCATAGTGGGGGCCCGAACACTGAAGCTTTCTTT. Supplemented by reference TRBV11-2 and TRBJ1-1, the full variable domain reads EAGVAQSPRYKIIEKRQSVAFWCNPISGHATLYWYQQILGQGPKLLIQFQNNGVVDDSQLPKDRFSAERLKGVDSTLKIQPAKLEDSAVYLCASIHSGGPNTEAFFGQGTRLTVV.

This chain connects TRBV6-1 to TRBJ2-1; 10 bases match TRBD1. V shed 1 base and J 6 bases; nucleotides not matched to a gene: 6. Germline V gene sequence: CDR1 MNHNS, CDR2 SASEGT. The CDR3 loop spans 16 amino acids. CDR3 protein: CASSEEWDRGFNEQFF. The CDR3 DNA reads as TGTGCCAGCAGTGAAGAGTGGGACAGGGGTTTCAATGAGCAGTTCTTC.

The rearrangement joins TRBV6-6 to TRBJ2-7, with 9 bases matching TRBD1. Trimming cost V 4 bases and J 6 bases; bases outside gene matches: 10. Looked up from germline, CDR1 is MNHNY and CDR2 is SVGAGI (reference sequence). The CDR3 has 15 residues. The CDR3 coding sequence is TGTGCCAGCAGTTCCCCGGGACAGGGAGGCTCCGAGCAGTACTTC. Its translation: CASSSPGQGGSEQYF.

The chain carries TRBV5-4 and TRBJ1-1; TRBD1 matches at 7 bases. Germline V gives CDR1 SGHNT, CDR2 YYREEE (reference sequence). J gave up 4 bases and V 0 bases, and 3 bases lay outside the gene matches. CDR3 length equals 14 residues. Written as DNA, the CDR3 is TGTGCCAGCAGCTTGGAGGCAGGGGGCACTGAAGCTTTCTTT. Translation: CASSLEAGGTEAFF.

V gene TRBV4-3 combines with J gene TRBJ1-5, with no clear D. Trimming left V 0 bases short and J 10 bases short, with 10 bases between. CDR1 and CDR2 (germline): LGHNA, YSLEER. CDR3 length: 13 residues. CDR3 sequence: CASSQDRENPQHF. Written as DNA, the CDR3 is TGCGCCAGCAGCCAAGATAGGGAAAACCCCCAGCATTTT.

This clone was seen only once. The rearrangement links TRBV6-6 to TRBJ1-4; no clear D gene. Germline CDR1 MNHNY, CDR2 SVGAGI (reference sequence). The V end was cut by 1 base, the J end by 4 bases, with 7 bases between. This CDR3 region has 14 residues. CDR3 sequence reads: CASSYLQYNEKLFF. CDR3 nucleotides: TGTGCCAGCAGTTACTTGCAGTATAATGAAAAACTGTTTTTT.

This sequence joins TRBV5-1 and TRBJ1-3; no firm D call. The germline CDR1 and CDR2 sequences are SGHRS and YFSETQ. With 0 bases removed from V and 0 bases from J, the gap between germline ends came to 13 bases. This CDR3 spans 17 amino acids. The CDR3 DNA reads TGCGCCAGCAGCTTGGTCCCCGGGTCCATCTCTGGAAACACCATATATTTT. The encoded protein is CASSLVPGSISGNTIYF.

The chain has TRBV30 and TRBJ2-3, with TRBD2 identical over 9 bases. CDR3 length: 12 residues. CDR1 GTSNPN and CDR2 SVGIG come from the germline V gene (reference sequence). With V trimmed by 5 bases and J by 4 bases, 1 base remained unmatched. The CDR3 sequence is CAWGTSPDTQYF. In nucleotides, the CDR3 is TGTGCCTGGGGGACTAGCCCAGATACGCAGTATTTT.

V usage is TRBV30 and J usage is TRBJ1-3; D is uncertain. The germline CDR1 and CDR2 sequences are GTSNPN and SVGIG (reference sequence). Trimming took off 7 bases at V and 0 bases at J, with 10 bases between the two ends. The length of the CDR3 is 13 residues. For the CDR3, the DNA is TGTGCCTTCCAGACATCCTCTGGAAACACCATATATTTT. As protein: CAFQTSSGNTIYF.

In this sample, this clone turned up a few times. The CDR3 nucleotides read TGTGCCAGTAGTACCCGGCGGGACAGGGGGCTGGAGACCCAGTACTTC. Its translation is CASSTRRDRGLETQYF. V gene TRBV19 combines with J gene TRBJ2-5; 12 positions agree with TRBD1. This CDR3 has 16 residues. After removal of 4 bases from V and 5 bases from J, the junction contained 8 bases not matched to a gene. The V gene's germline CDR1 is LNHDA and CDR2 SQIVND (reference sequence).

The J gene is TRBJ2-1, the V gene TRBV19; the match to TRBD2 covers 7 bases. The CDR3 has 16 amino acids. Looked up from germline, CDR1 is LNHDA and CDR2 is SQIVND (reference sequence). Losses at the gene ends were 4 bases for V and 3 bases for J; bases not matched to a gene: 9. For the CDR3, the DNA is TGTGCCAGTAGTAAGGGATCTAGCGGACTCTACAATGAGCAGTTCTTC. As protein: CASSKGSSGLYNEQFF.

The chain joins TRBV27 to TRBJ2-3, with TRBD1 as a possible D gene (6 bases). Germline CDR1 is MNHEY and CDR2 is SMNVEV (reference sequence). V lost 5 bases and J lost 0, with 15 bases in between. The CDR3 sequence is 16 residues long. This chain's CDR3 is CASSTRDIPSTDTQYF. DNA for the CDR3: TGTGCCAGCAGTACCAGGGACATCCCTAGCACAGATACGCAGTATTTT.

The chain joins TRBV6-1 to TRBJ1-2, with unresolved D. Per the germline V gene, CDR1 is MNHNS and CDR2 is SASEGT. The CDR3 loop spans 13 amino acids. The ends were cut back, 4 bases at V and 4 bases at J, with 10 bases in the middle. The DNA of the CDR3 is TGTGCCAGCAGTGTATCGGTTGGCTATGGCTACACCTTC. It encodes CASSVSVGYGYTF.

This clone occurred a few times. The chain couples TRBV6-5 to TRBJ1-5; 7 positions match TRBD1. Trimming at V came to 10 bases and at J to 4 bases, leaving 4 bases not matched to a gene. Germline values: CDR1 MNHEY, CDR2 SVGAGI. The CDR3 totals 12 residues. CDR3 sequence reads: CATKTGNQPQHF. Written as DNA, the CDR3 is TGTGCCACCAAGACAGGGAATCAGCCCCAGCATTTT.

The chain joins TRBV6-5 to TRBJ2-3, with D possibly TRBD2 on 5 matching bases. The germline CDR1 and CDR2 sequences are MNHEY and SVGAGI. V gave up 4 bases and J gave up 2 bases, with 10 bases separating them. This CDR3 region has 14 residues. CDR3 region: CASSSGGLTDTQYF. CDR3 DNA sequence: TGTGCCAGCAGTTCGGGCGGACTCACAGATACGCAGTATTTT.

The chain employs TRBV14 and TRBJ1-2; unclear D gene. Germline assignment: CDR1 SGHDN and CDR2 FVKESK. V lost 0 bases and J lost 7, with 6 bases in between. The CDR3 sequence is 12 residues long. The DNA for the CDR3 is TGTGCCAGCAGCCAAGAGACAAGTGGCTACACCTTC. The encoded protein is CASSQETSGYTF.